This entry lists 13 T cell receptor beta chains sequenced from one sample in a study of cytomegalovirus exposure and HLA in healthy donors (dated by TCRdb to about 2017). Receptor libraries were prepared by the immunoSEQ multiplex PCR assay. The multiplex PCR relied on a mix of 60 forward primers for TCR Vbeta segments and 13 reverse primers for TCR Jbeta segments. Drawn from immuneACCESS, this table holds only the in-frame rearrangements with V and J called that TCRdb kept. Clones are partly lost; checked studies trace under half to an unresolved V gene and leave the rest unexplained. Across this sample there are about 140,000 clones, with nearly 85% seen only once. Around 3.7% of the sample comes from the top ten. Material: PBMCs. These receptor sequences come from a male donor in good health and CMV-seronegative.

This clone was seen a few times. The chain recombines TRBV4-3 with TRBJ1-3, with 12 bases matching TRBD1. The CDR3 is made up of 19 amino acids. From germline, CDR1 is LGHNA and CDR2 YSLEER. The junction had 12 bases not matched to a gene; V was cut back by 1 base and J by 5 bases. The CDR3 protein is CASSQVPSGTGGSRNTIYF. The CDR3 DNA reads TGCGCCAGCAGCCAAGTACCCTCCGGGACAGGGGGCAGCAGAAACACCATATATTTT.

The V and J genes are TRBV27 and TRBJ2-7; D is perhaps TRBD2 (5 bases). The length of the CDR3 is 15 residues. Germline assignment: CDR1 MNHEY and CDR2 SMNVEV (reference sequence). Trimming removed 5 bases from V and 3 bases from J, with 17 bases in between. The CDR3 here is CASSTLLARDYEQYF. As DNA, the CDR3 is TGTGCCAGCAGTACCCTCCTCGCGAGGGACTACGAGCAGTACTTC.

The rearrangement uses TRBV27 and TRBJ1-6; D ambiguous. The CDR3 is 13 residues long. Per germline, CDR1 MNHEY and CDR2 SMNVEV (reference sequence). The V end lost 6 bases, the J end lost 13 bases, and 16 bases lay between the germline ends. CDR3 bases: TGTGCCAGCAGCCCACCGTTCGAGCGGCCCCTCCACTTT. This sequence encodes CASSPPFERPLHF.

The V call is TRBV5-4, the J call TRBJ2-2; 10 bases map to TRBD2. CDR1 and CDR2 (germline): SGHNT, YYREEE (reference sequence). J was trimmed by 3 bases and V by 4 bases; bases with no gene match: 9. CDR3 size: 17 residues. The CDR3: CASSTGGAGGDTGELFF. As DNA, the CDR3 is TGTGCCAGCAGCACCGGAGGAGCGGGAGGGGACACCGGGGAGCTGTTTTTT.

This clone came up a few times. The rearrangement uses TRBV19 and TRBJ2-7, with D possibly matching TRBD2 (5 bases). The CDR3 spans 13 residues. The germline V gene has CDR1 LNHDA and CDR2 SQIVND (reference sequence). V lost 6 bases and J 2 bases, leaving 11 bases between the germline ends. CDR3 nucleotide sequence: TGTGCCAGTAGGGGGAGCGGCACCTACGAGCAGTACTTC. The encoded protein is CASRGSGTYEQYF.

The count of this clone is one. The chain combines TRBV28 with TRBJ2-7; 7 nucleotides agree with TRBD1. Per the germline V gene, CDR1 is MDHEN and CDR2 is SYDVKM. V lost 6 bases, J lost 0 bases, and 8 bases stayed unmatched. This CDR3 has 15 residues. The CDR3, as DNA: TGTGCCAGCAGAGACAGGGACATTTACTCCTACGAGCAGTACTTC. Translated, it gives CASRDRDIYSYEQYF.

The sample holds a few counts of this clone. The chain recombines TRBV20-1 with TRBJ1-1; D not resolved. Germline V gene sequence: CDR1 DFQATT, CDR2 SNEGSKA (reference sequence). The CDR3 is made up of 11 amino acids. The V end was cut by 3 bases, the J end by 6 bases, with 8 bases between. CDR3 DNA: TGCAGTGCTAGCCGGTTATCTGAAGCTTTCTTT. It specifies CSASRLSEAFF.

The genes are TRBV23-1 and TRBJ2-5; D is undetermined. TRBV23-1 carries the ORF label, with uncertain function. V lost 7 bases and J lost 3, with 3 bases in between. This CDR3 region has 10 residues. CDR3 protein: CASIKETQYF. CDR3 coding DNA: TGCGCCAGCATTAAAGAGACCCAGTACTTC.

The count of this clone is one. The chain joins TRBV2 to TRBJ1-1; perhaps TRBD1 as D (6 bases). CDR3 size: 17 residues. The V end was cut by 5 bases, the J end by 1 base, with 20 bases between. The germline CDR1 and CDR2 sequences are SNHLY and FYNNEI. CDR3 in DNA: TGTGCCAGCAGTCCCCAACGGGGGGCGCTTAGGAACACTGAAGCTTTCTTT. Its protein is CASSPQRGALRNTEAFF. Combining the CDR3 with reference TRBV2 and TRBJ1-1 gives the whole variable domain EPEVTQTPSHQVTQMGQEVILRCVPISNHLYFYWYRQILGQKVEFLVSFYNNEISEKSEIFDDQFSVERPDGSNFTLKIRSTKLEDSAMYFCASSPQRGALRNTEAFFGQGTRLTVV.

This clone appeared once. Other DNA sequences in this specimen translate into the identical CDR3. CDR3 sequence reads: CASSEAPGETQYF. The DNA of the CDR3 is TGTGCCAGCAGTGAGGCCCCCGGGGAGACCCAGTACTTC. V gene TRBV2 combines with J gene TRBJ2-5; D is ambiguous. CDR1 and CDR2 (germline): SNHLY, FYNNEI. The germline V and J ends were trimmed by 3 bases and 5 bases, with 10 bases remaining between them. CDR3 length: 13 residues.

The chain recombines TRBV6-5 with TRBJ2-7; D remains unclear. This CDR3 region has 15 residues. Germline assignment: CDR1 MNHEY and CDR2 SVGAGI. Trimming pared 0 bases from V and 5 bases from J, leaving 14 bases between. CDR3 amino acids: CASSYSYPGANEQYF. CDR3 DNA: TGTGCCAGCAGTTACTCGTATCCGGGTGCGAACGAGCAGTACTTC.

The V call is TRBV5-8, the J call TRBJ1-4; weak D call: TRBD1 (5 bases). This CDR3 has 15 amino acids. CDR1 is SGHTS, CDR2 YDEGEE, per germline. Trimming shortened V by 3 bases and J by 4 bases, and 13 bases separated the two germline ends. The CDR3: CASSWEQDLNEKLFF. The CDR3 DNA sequence: TGTGCCAGCAGCTGGGAACAGGACCTTAATGAAAAACTGTTTTTT.

The V and J genes are TRBV28 and TRBJ2-5; no reliable D call. The CDR3 consists of 15 residues. CDR1 MDHEN and CDR2 SYDVKM come from the germline V gene. V lost 5 bases and J 2 bases, leaving 15 bases between the germline ends. CDR3: CASSPRLASQETQYF. In nucleotides, the CDR3 is TGTGCCAGCAGTCCAAGACTGGCTAGTCAAGAGACCCAGTACTTC.